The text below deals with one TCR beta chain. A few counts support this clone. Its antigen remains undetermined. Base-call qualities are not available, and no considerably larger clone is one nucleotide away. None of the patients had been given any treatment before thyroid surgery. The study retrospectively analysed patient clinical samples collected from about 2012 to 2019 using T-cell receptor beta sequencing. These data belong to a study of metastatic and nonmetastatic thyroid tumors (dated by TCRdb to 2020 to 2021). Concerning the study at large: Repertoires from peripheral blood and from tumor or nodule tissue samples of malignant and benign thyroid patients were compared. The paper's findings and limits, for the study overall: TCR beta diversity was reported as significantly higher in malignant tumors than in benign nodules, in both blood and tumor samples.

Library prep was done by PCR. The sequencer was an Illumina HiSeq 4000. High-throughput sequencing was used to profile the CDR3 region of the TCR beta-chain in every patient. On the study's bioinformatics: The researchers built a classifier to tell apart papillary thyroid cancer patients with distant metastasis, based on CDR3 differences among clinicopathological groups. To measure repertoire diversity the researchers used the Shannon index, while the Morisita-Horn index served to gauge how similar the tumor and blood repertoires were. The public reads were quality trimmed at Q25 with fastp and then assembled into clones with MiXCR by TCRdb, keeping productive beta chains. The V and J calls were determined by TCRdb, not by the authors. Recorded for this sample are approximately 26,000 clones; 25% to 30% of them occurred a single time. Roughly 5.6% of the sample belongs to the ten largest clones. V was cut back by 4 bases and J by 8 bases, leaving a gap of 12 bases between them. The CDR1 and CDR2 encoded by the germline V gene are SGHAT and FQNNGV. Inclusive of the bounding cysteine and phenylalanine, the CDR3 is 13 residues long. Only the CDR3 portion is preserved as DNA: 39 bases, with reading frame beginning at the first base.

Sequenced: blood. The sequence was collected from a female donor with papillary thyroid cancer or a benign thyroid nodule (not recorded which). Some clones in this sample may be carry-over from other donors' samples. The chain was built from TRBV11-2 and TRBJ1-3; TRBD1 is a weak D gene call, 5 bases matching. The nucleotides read TGTGCCAGCAGCTACCAGGGAGGTGACACCATATATTTT. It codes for CASSYQGGDTIYF.